These T cell receptor beta chains were read from a single sample in a study of shared clonotypes between healthy human individuals. Sequencing was performed with immunoSEQ multiplex PCR; in TCRdb, only in-frame clones are kept and a portion is missing. This table has around 2.5 million clones, 93% appearing once. Sequenced sample: naive CD4+ T cells from PBMCs. Receptors originate from a man aged 18 to 29 in good health. Some clones in this sample may be carry-over from other donors' samples. CDR3s include the opening cysteine and the closing phenylalanine or tryptophan. A D gene is named only where the DNA matches it firmly. Clone size is given for some rows only: seen once, a few or many times, or a class if the clone is expanded.

J gene,CDR3 length,V gene,clone size,D gene,CDR3 protein,CDR3 DNA
TRBJ2-1,12,TRBV28,-,TRBD2,CASSGRLGEQFF,TGTGCCAGTAGCGGGAGATTGGGTGAGCAGTTCTTC
TRBJ2-7,16,TRBV28,-,TRBD2,CASSLMGLADSYEQYF,TGTGCCAGCAGTTTAATGGGGCTAGCGGACTCCTACGAGCAGTACTTC
TRBJ1-3,17,TRBV9,-,TRBD1,CASSSRTGLPSGNTIYF,TGTGCCAGCAGCTCGAGGACAGGGCTCCCCTCTGGAAACACCATATATTTT
TRBJ2-7,18,TRBV11-2,-,TRBD2,CASRSLGASTSGSHEQYF,TGTGCCAGCAGGAGTCTGGGGGCCTCGACTAGCGGGAGTCACGAGCAGTACTTC
TRBJ1-1,14,TRBV11-2,-,-,CASSLVGGNTEAFF,TGTGCCAGCAGCTTAGTAGGGGGTAACACTGAAGCTTTCTTT
TRBJ1-5,15,TRBV18,-,-,CASSPQALDGWPQHF,TGTGCCAGCTCACCGCAGGCACTGGATGGATGGCCCCAGCATTTT
TRBJ2-7,14,TRBV30,-,TRBD1,CARSAGQGLYEQYF,TGTGCCCGATCGGCGGGACAGGGGCTTTACGAGCAGTACTTC
TRBJ1-3,13,TRBV13,-,-,CASSQWMGNTIYF,TGTGCCAGCAGCCAATGGATGGGAAACACCATATATTTT
TRBJ1-4,15,TRBV5-1,-,TRBD1,CASSSRQGRNEKLFF,TGCGCCAGCAGCTCAAGACAGGGAAGGAATGAAAAACTGTTTTTT
TRBJ2-7,16,TRBV5-6,-,-,CASSAVGLASSYEQYF,TGTGCCAGCAGCGCCGTCGGTCTGGCAAGCTCCTACGAGCAGTACTTC
TRBJ2-3,16,TRBV11-2,-,TRBD1,CASSIGGDRATDTQYF,TGTGCCAGCAGTATCGGCGGGGACAGGGCGACAGATACGCAGTATTTT
TRBJ1-4,14,TRBV5-1,once,TRBD1,CASSLGQGGEKLFF,TGCGCCAGCAGCCTGGGACAGGGTGGGGAAAAACTGTTTTTT
TRBJ1-5,15,TRBV30,-,-,CAWSPPGRENQPQHF,TGTGCCTGGAGTCCCCCGGGCAGGGAGAATCAGCCCCAGCATTTT
TRBJ2-5,16,TRBV15,-,TRBD2,CATSGRLAGDGETQYF,TGTGCCACCAGCGGAAGATTAGCGGGAGACGGGGAGACCCAGTACTTC
TRBJ2-3,15,TRBV12-5,-,-,CASARGGPSTDTQYF,TGTGCTAGTGCCAGGGGGGGACCCAGCACAGATACGCAGTATTTT
TRBJ1-3,15,TRBV5-1,-,-,CASSPDRPSGNTIYF,TGCGCCAGCAGCCCTGACAGGCCCTCTGGAAACACCATATATTTT
TRBJ2-7,13,TRBV28,-,TRBD2,CASSRTSTYEQYF,TGTGCCAGCAGTAGGACTAGCACCTACGAGCAGTACTTC
TRBJ1-1,13,TRBV6-5,few,TRBD1,CASSYRGNTEAFF,TGTGCCAGCAGCTACAGGGGGAACACTGAAGCTTTCTTT